These 10 T cell receptor beta chains share one sample of origin, sequenced in a study of beta chain features in type 1 diabetes. The study, taken as a whole, reports: Shortening that was moderate but significant affected the TCRB CDR3s of Type 1 diabetes patients in all four CD4+ subsets.

These TCRs are of unknown antigen specificity. Expressed TCRB transcripts were sequenced because the entire RNA isolate underwent reverse transcription. Profiling relied on immunoSEQ multiplex PCR, and the TCRdb table lists in-frame clones only, not all of them. In the table there are about 120,000 clones, 17% of which are singletons. The sample consisted of central memory CD4+ T cells from blood. These receptors all come from a man aged 18 to 29 with type 1 diabetes.

The chain is built from TRBV6-5 and TRBJ1-2, with 7 bases that match TRBD1. Germline V lookup: CDR1 MNHEY, CDR2 SVGAGI. With V trimmed by 7 bases and J by 4 bases, 6 bases remained unmatched. The CDR3 length is 13 residues. The CDR3 protein is CASTPAGGYGYTF. The DNA of the CDR3 is TGTGCCAGCACCCCAGCAGGGGGCTATGGCTACACCTTC.

On this clone itself: This same CDR3 is encoded by further DNA sequences in the sample. The rearrangement links TRBV7-2 to TRBJ2-7, with 8 nucleotides matching TRBD2. V shed 2 bases, J shed 7 bases, and the junction held 4 bases outside the gene matches. Germline V gives CDR1 SGHTA, CDR2 FQGNSA. The CDR3 has 13 residues. This CDR3 reads CASSLLRGVEQYF. Here the CDR3 DNA reads TGTGCCAGCAGCTTATTGCGGGGGGTGGAGCAGTACTTC.

Worth noting for this clone: The same CDR3 arises from other DNA sequences in this sample as well. The genes are TRBV2 and TRBJ2-5; unclear D gene. Germline values: CDR1 SNHLY, CDR2 FYNNEI. V lost 6 bases to trimming and J lost 0 bases, with 5 bases between them. This CDR3 is 12 amino acids long. In DNA form, the CDR3 reads TGTGCCAGCAGCGAATACCAAGAGACCCAGTACTTC. It encodes CASSEYQETQYF. The full variable domain, completed using reference TRBV2 and TRBJ2-5, is EPEVTQTPSHQVTQMGQEVILRCVPISNHLYFYWYRQILGQKVEFLVSFYNNEISEKSEIFDDQFSVERPDGSNFTLKIRSTKLEDSAMYFCASSEYQETQYFGPGTRLLVL.

This clone was observed many times. V gene TRBV9 combines with J gene TRBJ1-1; 8 bases match TRBD1. The CDR3 length is 12 residues. The junction had 3 bases not matched to a gene; V was cut back by 4 bases and J by 7 bases. In germline, CDR1 is SGDLS, CDR2 YYNGEE. CDR3 sequence: CASSKDRGEAFF. The CDR3 DNA reads as TGTGCCAGCAGCAAAGACAGGGGTGAAGCTTTCTTT. Combining the CDR3 with reference TRBV9 and TRBJ1-1 gives the whole variable domain DSGVTQTPKHLITATGQRVTLRCSPRSGDLSVYWYQQSLDQGLQFLIQYYNGEERAKGNILERFSAQQFPDLHSELNLSSLELGDSALYFCASSKDRGEAFFGQGTRLTVV.

This clone was found a few times. V usage is TRBV7-2 and J usage is TRBJ1-1; D is possibly TRBD1 (5 bases). CDR1 SGHTA and CDR2 FQGNSA come from the germline V gene. The CDR3 covers 13 residues. Trimming pared 1 base from V and 7 bases from J, leaving 10 bases between. The CDR3 protein is CASSLERGREAFF. CDR3 bases: TGTGCCAGCAGCTTAGAAAGGGGCCGTGAAGCTTTCTTT.

As to this clone: This may stem from a read error, because a much larger clone lies one nucleotide away. The same CDR3 arises from other DNA sequences in this sample as well. The chain recombines TRBV7-9 with TRBJ2-5; no clear D gene. The CDR3 loop spans 11 amino acids. V lost 2 bases, J lost 2 bases, and 0 bases lay in between. Germline CDR1 and CDR2: SEHNR and FQNEAQ (reference sequence). The CDR3 loop is CASSLQETQYF. CDR3 DNA: TGTGCCAGCAGCTTACAAGAGACCCAGTACTTC. Together with reference TRBV7-9 and TRBJ2-5, the CDR3 gives the full variable domain: DTGVSQNPRHKITKRGQNVTFRCDPISEHNRLYWYRQTLGQGPEFLTYFQNEAQLEKSRLLSDRFSAERPKGSFSTLEIQRTEQGDSAMYLCASSLQETQYFGPGTRLLVL.

This chain links TRBV9 with TRBJ1-1; 9 nucleotides agree with TRBD1. Losses at the gene ends were 4 bases for V and 7 bases for J; bases not matched to a gene: 11. Germline CDR1 SGDLS, CDR2 YYNGEE. This CDR3 spans 15 amino acids. This CDR3 is CASSFGGQGPSEAFF. The CDR3 DNA is TGTGCCAGCAGCTTCGGAGGACAGGGGCCAAGTGAAGCTTTCTTT.

The gene calls are TRBV6-5 and TRBJ1-2, with D hard to call. The CDR3 has 12 amino acids. The germline gives CDR1 MNHEY, CDR2 SVGAGI. V dropped 6 bases and J dropped 7 bases, with 12 bases sitting between them. The CDR3 DNA follows: TGTGCCAGCAGCCCAAGGAGTAGTGGCTACACCTTC. This translates into CASSPRSSGYTF.

This chain joins TRBV14 and TRBJ2-5; D is unclear. The J call could be wrong; TRBJ2-7 is a better fit for the DNA end. Germline CDR1 and CDR2: SGHDN and FVKESK. This CDR3 region has 11 residues. The CDR3 DNA sequence: TGTGCCAGCAGCCAATACCACGAGCAGTACTTC. It codes for CASSQYHEQYF.

The V and J genes are TRBV7-9 and TRBJ2-7; no reliable D call. V lost 5 bases and J lost 2, with 19 bases in between. CDR1 is SEHNR, CDR2 FQNEAQ, per germline (reference sequence). This CDR3 has 16 residues. The CDR3 nucleotides read TGTGCCAGCAGCCCTCTCCGTGGTCAAACCACCTACGAGCAGTACTTC. Its protein product is CASSPLRGQTTYEQYF.